These T cell receptor beta chains were read from a single sample in a study of T cells in Graves' hyperthyroidism and ophthalmopathy. TCRdb ran MiXCR on the multiplex PCR reads and lists one entry per CDR3 protein. The sample lists over 500,000 distinct CDR3 sequences, approximately 14% occurring once. The sample comprised blood. All receptors derive from a middle-aged woman with Graves' hyperthyroidism. CDR3s leave out the opening cysteine and the closing phenylalanine or tryptophan. Fields, in order: V gene, D gene, CDR3 protein. The D gene is left open where the match is weak.

TRBV28 - ASSYNPSGPSTDTQY
TRBV10-2 - ASSAGTDNEKLF
TRBV2 - ASSEETGLWGTEAF
TRBV6-1 - ASSPLGLSGFGKNIQY
TRBV6-2/TRBV6-3 - ASSYQGTGKAF
TRBV2 TRBD2 ASSEVGLAGQEAQY
TRBV20-1 TRBD2 SARDNGRAIDTQY
TRBV3-1 - ASSQEWQESTDTQY
TRBV2 - ASRELAYNEQF
TRBV20-1 TRBD2 SARQTGTSGRESYNEQF
TRBV5-1 TRBD2 ASSLVLAGASYTDTQY
TRBV5-6 TRBD2 ASSLKVRGLAGGPYKEQF
TRBV6-1 TRBD2 AFGGTSGYNEQF
TRBV7-8 TRBD1 ASSFAGTGVFQPQH
TRBV30 TRBD1 AWSRQGGRGYT
TRBV20-1 TRBD1 SARSGQGANTIY
TRBV29-1 - SVEHTKGEQY
TRBV7-9 - ASSLSSSQETRY
TRBV30 - AWSPGEGQY
TRBV5-1 - ASSSASGMGTDTQY
TRBV7-9 - ASSSLTVPYNEQF
TRBV18 TRBD1 ASSLKAGTGFRETQY
TRBV28 - ASRVIAGANVLT
TRBV6-5 TRBD1 ASSYRTGRLYGYT
TRBV5-4 - ASSFSGSSKNIQY
TRBV7-9 TRBD1 ASSLYADRDNYGYT
TRBV12-3/TRBV12-4 - ASSLAPLGPKKDTQY
TRBV2 - ASSGVNYGYT